The entry below gives a single T cell receptor beta chain sequence along with its context. Germline values: CDR1 MNHEY, CDR2 SMNVEV (reference sequence). The length of the CDR3 is 15 residues. The ends lost 6 bases at V and 6 bases at J; junction bases unmatched: 8. The sample originates from a study of blood T cell repertoires in COVID-19. In the source study's methods: The assay estimated nucleated cells by amplifying reference gene primers. Method: immunoSEQ multiplex PCR; TCRdb's copy keeps in-frame clones and lacks some. That table is the source of V, J and clone size, and D and trimming were worked out from the DNA. The sample records approximately 220,000 clones, 88% being singletons.

This chain joins TRBV27 and TRBJ2-2, with TRBD2 identical over 9 bases. The sequence came from a man aged 35-49 years with acute or convalescent COVID-19. The specimen sequenced was peripheral blood. In DNA, the CDR3 is TGTGCCAGCAGACCGGCGGGAGGGCCCCCCGGGGAGCTGTTTTTT. Amino acid sequence: CASRPAGGPPGELFF.